A selection of T cell receptor beta chains follows, all from one sample in a study of T cell responses to AZD1222 COVID-19 vaccine. Data came from immunoSEQ multiplex PCR; TCRdb stores just in-frame clones and leaves some out. The sample has around 110,000 clones, roughly 87% seen once; the top ten hold roughly 7.4%. Sequenced material: peripheral blood, taken on day 0 of AZD1222 vaccination. These receptors were obtained from an adult in good health. Both conserved end residues are part of each CDR3. A D gene is named only where the DNA matches it firmly. Clone size is not always given. Where it is, it says once, few, many or a class for expanded clones.

abundance: .; d_gene: .; j_gene: TRBJ2-3; v_gene: TRBV18; CDR3nt: TGTGCCAGCTCCTCCCAGGGCGGTAGCGGAACAGATACGCAGTATTTT; CDR3aa: CASSSQGGSGTDTQYF
abundance: .; d_gene: TRBD1; j_gene: TRBJ2-3; v_gene: TRBV5-1; CDR3nt: TGCGCCAGCAGCTTCGGACAGGGGTCAGATACGCAGTATTTT; CDR3aa: CASSFGQGSDTQYF
abundance: few; d_gene: .; j_gene: TRBJ1-2; v_gene: TRBV9; CDR3nt: TGTGCCAGCAGCCCCCCCAACTATGGCTACACCTTC; CDR3aa: CASSPPNYGYTF
abundance: .; d_gene: .; j_gene: TRBJ2-1; v_gene: TRBV28; CDR3nt: TGTGCCAGCAGCCTCATGGACAATGAGCAGTTCTTC; CDR3aa: CASSLMDNEQFF
abundance: .; d_gene: .; j_gene: TRBJ1-5; v_gene: TRBV19; CDR3nt: TGTGCCAGTAGTATACAGGGGAATGGCAATCAGCCCCAGCATTTT; CDR3aa: CASSIQGNGNQPQHF
abundance: once; d_gene: .; j_gene: TRBJ1-1; v_gene: TRBV9; CDR3nt: TGTGCCAGCAGCGTAGCGCCGAACACTGAAGCTTTCTTT; CDR3aa: CASSVAPNTEAFF
abundance: .; d_gene: .; j_gene: TRBJ2-7; v_gene: TRBV6-5; CDR3nt: TGTGCCAGCAGTTACGGGGGGCAGAGAGTCGAGCAGTACTTC; CDR3aa: CASSYGGQRVEQYF
abundance: .; d_gene: .; j_gene: TRBJ1-2; v_gene: TRBV28; CDR3nt: TGTGCCAGCAGTTATTTAGGAAGGAGTGGCTACACCTTC; CDR3aa: CASSYLGRSGYTF
abundance: .; d_gene: .; j_gene: TRBJ2-2; v_gene: TRBV9; CDR3nt: TGTGCCAGCAGCTTAAAGACACGACTAACTACGAACACCGGGGAGCTGTTTTTT; CDR3aa: CASSLKTRLTTNTGELFF
abundance: .; d_gene: TRBD1; j_gene: TRBJ1-2; v_gene: TRBV28; CDR3nt: TGTGCCAGCAGTCCCCGGACAGGGCACGGCTATGGCTACACCTTC; CDR3aa: CASSPRTGHGYGYTF
abundance: once; d_gene: .; j_gene: TRBJ1-6; v_gene: TRBV6-5; CDR3nt: TGTGCCAGCAGTTACTCGAGGGACTCCCTTCTACCCCTCCACTTT; CDR3aa: CASSYSRDSLLPLHF
abundance: .; d_gene: TRBD2; j_gene: TRBJ2-5; v_gene: TRBV7-9; CDR3nt: TGTGCCAGTGGACTAGCGGGATTCCTTCAAGAGACCCAGTACTTC; CDR3aa: CASGLAGFLQETQYF
abundance: .; d_gene: .; j_gene: TRBJ2-7; v_gene: TRBV12-3/TRBV12-4; CDR3nt: TGTGCCAGCAGTAGGGACTCCTACGAGCAGTACTTC; CDR3aa: CASSRDSYEQYF
abundance: .; d_gene: .; j_gene: TRBJ2-5; v_gene: TRBV3-1/TRBV3-2; CDR3nt: TGTGCCAGCAGCCATCCCTCATTCCTCGGGGCCCAAGAGACCCAGTACTTC; CDR3aa: CASSHPSFLGAQETQYF
abundance: .; d_gene: .; j_gene: TRBJ1-5; v_gene: TRBV3-1/TRBV3-2; CDR3nt: TGTGCCAGCAGCCAAGGGTCAGGGAGGCTCAATCAGCCCCAGCATTTT; CDR3aa: CASSQGSGRLNQPQHF
abundance: .; d_gene: TRBD2; j_gene: TRBJ2-7; v_gene: TRBV19; CDR3nt: TGTGCCAGTAGTATATCCAGCGGGAGGGCCAGTGGTTACGAGCAGTACTTC; CDR3aa: CASSISSGRASGYEQYF
abundance: once; d_gene: TRBD1; j_gene: TRBJ2-1; v_gene: TRBV5-8; CDR3nt: TGTGCCAGCAGCTCTGGACAGGGGTACAATGAGCAGTTCTTC; CDR3aa: CASSSGQGYNEQFF
abundance: .; d_gene: .; j_gene: TRBJ2-1; v_gene: TRBV12-3/TRBV12-4; CDR3nt: TGTGCCAGCAGCCCTGTTACGTCGAATGAGCAGTTCTTC; CDR3aa: CASSPVTSNEQFF
abundance: .; d_gene: .; j_gene: TRBJ1-1; v_gene: TRBV5-1; CDR3nt: TGCGCCAGCGGCAATGAGGGGAACACTGAAGCTTTCTTT; CDR3aa: CASGNEGNTEAFF
abundance: .; d_gene: TRBD2; j_gene: TRBJ2-1; v_gene: TRBV10-1; CDR3nt: TGCGCCAGGTGGTCTAGCGGGTGTTACAATGAGCAGTTCTTC; CDR3aa: CARWSSGCYNEQFF
abundance: .; d_gene: .; j_gene: TRBJ1-5; v_gene: TRBV4-1; CDR3nt: TGCGCCAGCAGCATCGACAGGAGTTATAGCAATCAGCCCCAGCATTTT; CDR3aa: CASSIDRSYSNQPQHF
abundance: .; d_gene: .; j_gene: TRBJ1-1; v_gene: TRBV6-5; CDR3nt: TGTGCCAGCAGTTCCGGCCCGGGGAGCACTGAAGCTTTCTTT; CDR3aa: CASSSGPGSTEAFF
abundance: .; d_gene: .; j_gene: TRBJ2-1; v_gene: TRBV19; CDR3nt: TGTGCCAGCACCATAGGGACCATGGGCTACAATGAGCAGTTCTTC; CDR3aa: CASTIGTMGYNEQFF
abundance: few; d_gene: .; j_gene: TRBJ2-1; v_gene: TRBV3-1/TRBV3-2; CDR3nt: TGTGCCAGCAGCCAAGTCGGAGATGAGCAGTTCTTC; CDR3aa: CASSQVGDEQFF
abundance: .; d_gene: .; j_gene: TRBJ2-4; v_gene: TRBV27; CDR3nt: TGTGCCAGCAGTACTGACAGTGGGCATCAGTACTTC; CDR3aa: CASSTDSGHQYF
abundance: .; d_gene: TRBD2; j_gene: TRBJ2-7; v_gene: TRBV4-2; CDR3nt: TGTGCCAGCAGCCACGGACTAGCGGGCGCCTACGAGCAGTACTTC; CDR3aa: CASSHGLAGAYEQYF
abundance: .; d_gene: .; j_gene: TRBJ2-7; v_gene: TRBV5-6; CDR3nt: TGTGCCAGCAGCTTAGACGGGGGATGGTACGAGCAGTACTTC; CDR3aa: CASSLDGGWYEQYF
abundance: .; d_gene: .; j_gene: TRBJ1-1; v_gene: TRBV27; CDR3nt: TGTGCCAGCAGGGTCGGGAACAGGAACACTGAAGCTTTCTTT; CDR3aa: CASRVGNRNTEAFF
abundance: .; d_gene: TRBD1; j_gene: TRBJ1-1; v_gene: TRBV3-1/TRBV3-2; CDR3nt: TGTGCCAGCAGCCAAGCTGGGGACAGGGGTAGAGGTGGAGCTTTCTTT; CDR3aa: CASSQAGDRGRGGAFF
abundance: .; d_gene: .; j_gene: TRBJ2-7; v_gene: TRBV11-2; CDR3nt: TGTGCCAGCGCCAGCTCCTACGAGCAGTACTTC; CDR3aa: CASASSYEQYF
abundance: .; d_gene: TRBD1; j_gene: TRBJ1-6; v_gene: TRBV3-1/TRBV3-2; CDR3nt: TGTGCCAGCAGCCAACAAGACAGGGGATATGGTTCACCCCTCCACTTT; CDR3aa: CASSQQDRGYGSPLHF
abundance: .; d_gene: TRBD1; j_gene: TRBJ1-2; v_gene: TRBV6-5; CDR3nt: TGTGCCAGCAGACCCGGGACAGGGTATGGCTACACCTTC; CDR3aa: CASRPGTGYGYTF
abundance: .; d_gene: .; j_gene: TRBJ1-2; v_gene: TRBV5-4; CDR3nt: TGTGCCAGCAGCTCGGCCCCTGACAAATACTATGGCTACACCTTC; CDR3aa: CASSSAPDKYYGYTF
abundance: once; d_gene: .; j_gene: TRBJ1-5; v_gene: TRBV9; CDR3nt: TGTGCCAGCAGCCCGAGCGCGGGGGATAGCAATCAGCCCCAGCATTTT; CDR3aa: CASSPSAGDSNQPQHF
abundance: .; d_gene: .; j_gene: TRBJ1-2; v_gene: TRBV7-8; CDR3nt: TGTGCCAGCAGCTCACCGCAGGACGGGAAGAGGGGCTACACCTTC; CDR3aa: CASSSPQDGKRGYTF
abundance: .; d_gene: TRBD2; j_gene: TRBJ2-7; v_gene: TRBV19; CDR3nt: TGTGCCCTAGGCGGTAGCGGGGCCTACGAGCAGTACTTC; CDR3aa: CALGGSGAYEQYF
abundance: .; d_gene: .; j_gene: TRBJ1-2; v_gene: TRBV12-3/TRBV12-4; CDR3nt: TGTGCCAGCAGTTTACGGGGCTACACCTTC; CDR3aa: CASSLRGYTF
abundance: few; d_gene: .; j_gene: TRBJ2-2; v_gene: TRBV12-5; CDR3nt: TGTGCTAGTGGTTTGGGGACTAACAATGGGGCCGGGGAGCTGTTTTTT; CDR3aa: CASGLGTNNGAGELFF
abundance: .; d_gene: TRBD1; j_gene: TRBJ2-2; v_gene: TRBV19; CDR3nt: TGTGCCAGTTCCGGGACAGGGGTTTTCGGGGAGCTGTTTTTT; CDR3aa: CASSGTGVFGELFF
abundance: .; d_gene: .; j_gene: TRBJ1-4; v_gene: TRBV4-1; CDR3nt: TGCGCCAGCAGCCAAGATCCCCGAGAAAAACTGTTTTTT; CDR3aa: CASSQDPREKLFF
abundance: .; d_gene: .; j_gene: TRBJ2-7; v_gene: TRBV5-8; CDR3nt: TGTGCCAGCAGCCACCGAATCCAGGGCGCCTACGAGCAGTACTTC; CDR3aa: CASSHRIQGAYEQYF
abundance: .; d_gene: .; j_gene: TRBJ1-5; v_gene: TRBV4-2; CDR3nt: TGTGCCAGCAACTCGGGCGGCGGGCCCCAGCATTTT; CDR3aa: CASNSGGGPQHF
abundance: .; d_gene: .; j_gene: TRBJ1-5; v_gene: TRBV7-9; CDR3nt: TGTGCCAGCAGCTTAGCCGCAGCTAAGCCCCAGCATTTT; CDR3aa: CASSLAAAKPQHF
abundance: .; d_gene: .; j_gene: TRBJ2-2; v_gene: TRBV4-2; CDR3nt: TGTGCCAGCAGCCAAGATCCAGGGTCTCTCCTGACCGGGGAGCTGTTTTTT; CDR3aa: CASSQDPGSLLTGELFF
abundance: .; d_gene: .; j_gene: TRBJ2-5; v_gene: TRBV20-1; CDR3nt: TGCAGTGCTAGGCGAACCGGGTCCCAGTACTTC; CDR3aa: CSARRTGSQYF